This T cell receptor (beta chain) was identified in a study of cytomegalovirus exposure and HLA in healthy donors. The CDR3 is 15 amino acids. Trimming removed 4 bases at V and 4 bases at J, with 15 bases between. Germline V gives CDR1 SGHNT, CDR2 YYREEE (reference sequence). TCRdb's copy holds only in-frame clones and misses some; the assay was immunoSEQ multiplex PCR. This repertoire shows some 59,000 clones, approximately 89% found once; its top ten account for around 8%. The chain recombines TRBV5-4 with TRBJ1-3, with TRBD1 as a possible D gene (6 bases). The sequencing input was PBMCs. The sequence derives from a woman between 18 and 29 years old in good health and CMV-seropositive. CDR3 DNA sequence: TGTGCCAGCAGCCTGAGCCCAGGGGTCGGAAACACCATATATTTT. This encodes CASSLSPGVGNTIYF.